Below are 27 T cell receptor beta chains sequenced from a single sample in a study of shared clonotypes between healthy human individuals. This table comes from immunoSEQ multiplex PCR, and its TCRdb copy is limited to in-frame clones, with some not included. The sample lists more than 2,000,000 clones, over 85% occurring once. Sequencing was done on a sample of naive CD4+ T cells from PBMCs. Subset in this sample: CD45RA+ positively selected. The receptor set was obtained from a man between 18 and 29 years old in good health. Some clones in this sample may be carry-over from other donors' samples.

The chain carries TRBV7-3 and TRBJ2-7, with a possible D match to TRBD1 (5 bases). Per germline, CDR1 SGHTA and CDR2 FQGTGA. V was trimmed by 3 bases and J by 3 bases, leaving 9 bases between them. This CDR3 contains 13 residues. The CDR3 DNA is TGTGCCAGCAGCTTCGACAGAGACTACGAGCAGTACTTC. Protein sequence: CASSFDRDYEQYF.

The CDR3 reads CASSIPQAIFSGNTIYF. CDR3 nucleotide sequence: TGTGCCAGTAGTATCCCACAGGCCATCTTCTCTGGAAACACCATATATTTT. The rearrangement links TRBV19 to TRBJ1-3, with D perhaps matching TRBD1 (5 bases). Germline-derived CDR1 and CDR2 are LNHDA and SQIVND (reference sequence). V was pared by 3 bases and J by 0 bases, with 15 bases between. The CDR3 contains 17 residues.

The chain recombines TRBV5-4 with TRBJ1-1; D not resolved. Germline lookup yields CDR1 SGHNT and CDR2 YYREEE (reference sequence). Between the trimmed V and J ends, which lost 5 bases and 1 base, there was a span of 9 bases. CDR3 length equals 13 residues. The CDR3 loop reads CASRGAGNTEAFF. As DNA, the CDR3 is TGTGCCAGCAGGGGAGCAGGGAACACTGAAGCTTTCTTT.

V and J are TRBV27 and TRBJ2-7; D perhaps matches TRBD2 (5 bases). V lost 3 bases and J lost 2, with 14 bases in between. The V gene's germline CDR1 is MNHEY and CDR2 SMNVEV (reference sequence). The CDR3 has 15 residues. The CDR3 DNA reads TGTGCCAGCAGTTTGAAGCTAGCCGAAGCCTACGAGCAGTACTTC. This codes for CASSLKLAEAYEQYF.

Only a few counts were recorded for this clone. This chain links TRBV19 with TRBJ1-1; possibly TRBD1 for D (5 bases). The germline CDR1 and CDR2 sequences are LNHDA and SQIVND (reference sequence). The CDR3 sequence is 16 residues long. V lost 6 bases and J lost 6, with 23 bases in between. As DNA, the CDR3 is TGTGCCAGTAGCCTGACCCTCCGGGGCGCGGTACCTGAAGCTTTCTTT. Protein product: CASSLTLRGAVPEAFF.

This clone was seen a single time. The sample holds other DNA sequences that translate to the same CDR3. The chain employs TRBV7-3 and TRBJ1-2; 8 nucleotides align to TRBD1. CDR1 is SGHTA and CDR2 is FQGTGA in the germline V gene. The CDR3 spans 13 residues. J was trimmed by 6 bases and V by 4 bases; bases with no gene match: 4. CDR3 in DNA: TGTGCCAGCAGCTCAGGGACAGGCGATGGCTACACCTTC. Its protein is CASSSGTGDGYTF. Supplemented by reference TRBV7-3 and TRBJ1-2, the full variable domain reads GAGVSQTPSNKVTEKGKYVELRCDPISGHTALYWYRQSLGQGPEFLIYFQGTGAADDSGLPNDRFFAVRPEGSVSTLKIQRTERGDSAVYLCASSSGTGDGYTFGSGTRLTVV.

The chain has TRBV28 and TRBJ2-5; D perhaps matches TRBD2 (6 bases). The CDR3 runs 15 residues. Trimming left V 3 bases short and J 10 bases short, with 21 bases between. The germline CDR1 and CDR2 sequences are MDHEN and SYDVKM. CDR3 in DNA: TGTGCCAGCAGTTTGAATAGTGGGACCTCGGGAGACCAGTACTTC. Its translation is CASSLNSGTSGDQYF.

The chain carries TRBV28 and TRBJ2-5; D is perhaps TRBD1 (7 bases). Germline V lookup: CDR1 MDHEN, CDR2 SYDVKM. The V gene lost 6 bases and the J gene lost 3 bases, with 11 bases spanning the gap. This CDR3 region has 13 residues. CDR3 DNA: TGTGCCAGCAGGGAGGGACAGAAAGAGACCCAGTACTTC. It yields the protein CASREGQKETQYF. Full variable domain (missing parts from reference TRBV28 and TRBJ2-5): DVKVTQSSRYLVKRTGEKVFLECVQDMDHENMFWYRQDPGLGLRLIYFSYDVKMKEKGDIPEGYSVSREKKERFSLILESASTNQTSMYLCASREGQKETQYFGPGTRLLVL.

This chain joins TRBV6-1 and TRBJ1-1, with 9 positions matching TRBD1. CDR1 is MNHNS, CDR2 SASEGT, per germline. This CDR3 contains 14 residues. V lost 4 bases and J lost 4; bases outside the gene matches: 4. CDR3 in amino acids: CASSVGQGITEAFF. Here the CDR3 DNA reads TGTGCCAGCAGTGTGGGACAGGGCATCACTGAAGCTTTCTTT.

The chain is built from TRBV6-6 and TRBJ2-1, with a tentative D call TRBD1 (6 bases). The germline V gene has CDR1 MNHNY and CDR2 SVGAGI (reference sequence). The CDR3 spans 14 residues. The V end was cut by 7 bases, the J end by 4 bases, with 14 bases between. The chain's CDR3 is CASTPGHRYNEQFF. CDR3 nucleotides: TGTGCCAGCACCCCGGGACACCGATACAATGAGCAGTTCTTC.

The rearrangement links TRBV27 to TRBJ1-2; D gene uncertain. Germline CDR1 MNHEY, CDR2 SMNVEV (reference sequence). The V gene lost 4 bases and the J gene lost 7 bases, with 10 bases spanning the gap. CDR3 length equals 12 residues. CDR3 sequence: CASSSVAGGYTF. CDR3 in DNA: TGTGCCAGCAGTTCTGTGGCGGGTGGCTACACCTTC.

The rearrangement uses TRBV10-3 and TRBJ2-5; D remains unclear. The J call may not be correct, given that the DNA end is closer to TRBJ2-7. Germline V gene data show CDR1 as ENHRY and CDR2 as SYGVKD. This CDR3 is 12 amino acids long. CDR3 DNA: TGTGCCATCAGCCCCGATTCCTACGAGCAGTACTTC. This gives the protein CAISPDSYEQYF.

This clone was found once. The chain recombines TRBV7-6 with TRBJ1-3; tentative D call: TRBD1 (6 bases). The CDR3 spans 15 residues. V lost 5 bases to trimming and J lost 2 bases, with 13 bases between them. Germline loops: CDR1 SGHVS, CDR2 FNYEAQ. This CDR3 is CASSPDRSAGNTIYF. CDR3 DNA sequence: TGTGCCAGCAGCCCCGACAGGTCAGCTGGAAACACCATATATTTT.

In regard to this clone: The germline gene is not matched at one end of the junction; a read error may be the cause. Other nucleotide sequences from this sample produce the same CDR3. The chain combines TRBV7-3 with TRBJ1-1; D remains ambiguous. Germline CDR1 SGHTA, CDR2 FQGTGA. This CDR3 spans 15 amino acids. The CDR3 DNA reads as TGTGCCAGCAGCCCCACTCCGGGAATGAACACTGAGGCTTTCTTT. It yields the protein CASSPTPGMNTEAFF.

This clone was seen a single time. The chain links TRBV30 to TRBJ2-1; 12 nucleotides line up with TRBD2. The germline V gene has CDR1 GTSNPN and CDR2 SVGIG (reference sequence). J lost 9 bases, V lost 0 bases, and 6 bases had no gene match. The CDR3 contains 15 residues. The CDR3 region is CAWSVRTSGISEQFF. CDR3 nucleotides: TGTGCCTGGAGTGTACGGACTAGCGGGATTAGTGAGCAGTTCTTC.

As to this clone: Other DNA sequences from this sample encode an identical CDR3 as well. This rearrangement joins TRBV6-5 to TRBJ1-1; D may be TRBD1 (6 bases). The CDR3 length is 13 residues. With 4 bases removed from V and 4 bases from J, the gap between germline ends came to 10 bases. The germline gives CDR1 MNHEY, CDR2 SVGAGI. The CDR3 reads CASSSQGGTEAFF. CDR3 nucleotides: TGTGCCAGCAGTTCACAGGGCGGCACTGAAGCTTTCTTT.

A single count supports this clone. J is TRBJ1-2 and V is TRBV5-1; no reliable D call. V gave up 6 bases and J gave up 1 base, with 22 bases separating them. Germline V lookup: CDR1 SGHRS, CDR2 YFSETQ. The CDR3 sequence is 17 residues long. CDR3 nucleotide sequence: TGCGCCAGCACCCGTATGCCTGGCACGGCCTTTAACTATGGCTACACCTTC. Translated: CASTRMPGTAFNYGYTF.

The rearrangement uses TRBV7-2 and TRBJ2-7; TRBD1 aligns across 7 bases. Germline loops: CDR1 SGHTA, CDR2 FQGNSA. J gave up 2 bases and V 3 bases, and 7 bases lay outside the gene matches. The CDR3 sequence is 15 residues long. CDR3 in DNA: TGTGCCAGCAGCTTGCAACAGGGGATTGCCTACGAGCAGTACTTC. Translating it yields CASSLQQGIAYEQYF.

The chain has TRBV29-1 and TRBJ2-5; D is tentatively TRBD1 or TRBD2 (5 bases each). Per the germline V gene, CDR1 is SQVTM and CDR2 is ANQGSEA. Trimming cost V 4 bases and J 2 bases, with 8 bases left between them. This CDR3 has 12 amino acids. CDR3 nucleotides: TGCAGCGTTGGGGACCTTCAAGAGACCCAGTACTTC. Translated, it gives CSVGDLQETQYF.

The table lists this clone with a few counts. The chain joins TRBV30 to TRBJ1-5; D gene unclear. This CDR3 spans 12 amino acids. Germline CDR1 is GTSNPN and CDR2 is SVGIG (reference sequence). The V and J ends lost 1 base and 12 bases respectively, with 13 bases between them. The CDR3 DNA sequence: TGTGCCTGGAGTGCTTCGGGATGGGACCAGCATTTT. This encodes CAWSASGWDQHF.

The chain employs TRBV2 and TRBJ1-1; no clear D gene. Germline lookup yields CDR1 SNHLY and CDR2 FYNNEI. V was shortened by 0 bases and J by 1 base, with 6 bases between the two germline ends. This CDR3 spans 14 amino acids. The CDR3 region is CASSEARANTEAFF. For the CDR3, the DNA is TGTGCCAGCAGTGAAGCGCGAGCGAACACTGAAGCTTTCTTT.

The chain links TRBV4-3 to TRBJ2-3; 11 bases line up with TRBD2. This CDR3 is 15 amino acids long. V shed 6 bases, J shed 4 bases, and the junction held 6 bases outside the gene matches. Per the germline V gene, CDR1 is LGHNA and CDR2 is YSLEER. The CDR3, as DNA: TGCGCCAGCAGTCGCCTACTAGCGGGAGCAGATACGCAGTATTTT. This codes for CASSRLLAGADTQYF.

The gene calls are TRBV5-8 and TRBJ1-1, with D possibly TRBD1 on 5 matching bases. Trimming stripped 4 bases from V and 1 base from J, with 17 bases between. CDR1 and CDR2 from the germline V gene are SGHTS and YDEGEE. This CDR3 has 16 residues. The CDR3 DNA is TGTGCCAGCAGCCTTGGTGGGGCCAGGGCGAACACTGAAGCTTTCTTT. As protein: CASSLGGARANTEAFF.

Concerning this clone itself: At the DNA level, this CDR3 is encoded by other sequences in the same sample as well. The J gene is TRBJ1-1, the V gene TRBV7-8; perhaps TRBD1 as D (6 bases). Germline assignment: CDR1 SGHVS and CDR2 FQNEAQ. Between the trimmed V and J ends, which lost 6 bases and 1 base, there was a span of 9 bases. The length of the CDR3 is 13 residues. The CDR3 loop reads CASSRGRNTEAFF. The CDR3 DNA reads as TGTGCCAGCAGTAGGGGGAGGAACACTGAAGCTTTCTTT.

The CDR3 nucleotides are TGTGCCAGCAGCCGACCACAGGGCCCAGAGACCCAGTACTTC. This encodes CASSRPQGPETQYF. J is TRBJ2-5 and V is TRBV5-6, with D possibly being TRBD1 (6 bases). CDR3 length equals 14 residues. V gave up 4 bases and J gave up 4 bases, with 14 bases separating them. Germline V CDR1 and CDR2: SGHDT, YYEEEE.

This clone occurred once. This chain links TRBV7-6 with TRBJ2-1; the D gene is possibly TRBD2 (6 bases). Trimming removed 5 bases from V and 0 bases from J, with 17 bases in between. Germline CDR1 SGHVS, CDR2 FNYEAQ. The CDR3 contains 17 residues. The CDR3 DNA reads TGTGCCAGCAGCCAATTGTCCGGGAGAGGCTCCTACAATGAGCAGTTCTTC. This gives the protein CASSQLSGRGSYNEQFF.

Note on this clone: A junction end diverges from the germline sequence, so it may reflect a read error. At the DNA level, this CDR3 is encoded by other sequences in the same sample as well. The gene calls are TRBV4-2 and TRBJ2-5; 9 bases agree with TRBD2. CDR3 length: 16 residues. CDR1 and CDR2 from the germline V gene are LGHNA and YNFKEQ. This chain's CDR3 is CASTQTGTSPRETQYF. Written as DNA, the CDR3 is TGTGCCAGCACCCAAACTGGGACTAGCCCGAGGGAGACCCAGTACTTC.